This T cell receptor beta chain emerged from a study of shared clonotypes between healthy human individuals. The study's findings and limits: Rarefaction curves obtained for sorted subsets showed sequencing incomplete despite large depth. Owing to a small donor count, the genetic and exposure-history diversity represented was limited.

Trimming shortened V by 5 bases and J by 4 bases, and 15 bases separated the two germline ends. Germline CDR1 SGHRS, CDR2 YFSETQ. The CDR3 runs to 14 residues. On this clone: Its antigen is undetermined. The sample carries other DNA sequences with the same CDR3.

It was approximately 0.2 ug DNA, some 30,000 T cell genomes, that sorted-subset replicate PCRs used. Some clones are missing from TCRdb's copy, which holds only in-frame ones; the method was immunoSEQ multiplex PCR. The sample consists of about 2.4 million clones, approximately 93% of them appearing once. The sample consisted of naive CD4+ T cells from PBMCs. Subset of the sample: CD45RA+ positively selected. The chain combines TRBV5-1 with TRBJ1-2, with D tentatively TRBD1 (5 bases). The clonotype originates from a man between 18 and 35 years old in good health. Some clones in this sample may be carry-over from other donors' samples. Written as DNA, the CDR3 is TGCGCCAGCAGTCCTGGGCGACAGAGCTATGGCTACACCTTC. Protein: CASSPGRQSYGYTF.